The 24 T cell receptor beta chains reported below all come from one sample, sequenced in a study of cytomegalovirus exposure and HLA in healthy donors. PCR used 60 Vbeta primers and 13 Jbeta primers. Here immunoSEQ multiplex PCR was the method, and the copy in TCRdb shows in-frame clones only, minus some. This table holds 29,000 or so clones. Sequencing used PBMCs. These TCRs come from a man aged 25 to 40 in good health and CMV-seronegative.

The chain is built from TRBV30 and TRBJ2-6; 9 nucleotides match TRBD1. V shed 5 bases and J 4 bases; nucleotides not matched to a gene: 9. Germline V gene lookup returns CDR1 GTSNPN and CDR2 SVGIG (reference sequence). The CDR3 covers 16 residues. The chain's CDR3 is CAWDRGGFAGANVLTF. CDR3 DNA sequence: TGTGCCTGGGACAGGGGGGGTTTCGCCGGGGCCAACGTCCTGACTTTC.

The rearrangement joins TRBV6-5 to TRBJ2-3; no firm D call. The ends were cut back, 6 bases at V and 6 bases at J, with 19 bases in the middle. Germline CDR1 is MNHEY and CDR2 is SVGAGI. The CDR3 sequence is 15 residues long. The CDR3 DNA sequence: TGTGCCAGCAGCCGACTCGTGGCAAGTGAGGATACGCAGTATTTT. It codes for CASSRLVASEDTQYF.

This sequence joins TRBV4-3 and TRBJ1-2; possibly TRBD1 for D (5 bases). The CDR3 spans 15 residues. V was clipped by 5 bases and J by 1 base, with 14 bases between them. Germline CDR1 LGHNA, CDR2 YSLEER. The DNA of the CDR3 is TGCGCCAGCAGCTACCAGGGTGGAGTTAACTATGGCTACACCTTC. It specifies CASSYQGGVNYGYTF.

This rearrangement joins TRBV10-2 to TRBJ1-5, with TRBD1 matching over 7 bases. The germline CDR1 and CDR2 sequences are WSHSY and SAAADI. The trim removed 9 bases at V and 0 bases at J, leaving 14 bases unmatched. The CDR3 sequence is 17 residues long. CDR3 sequence: CARGQGVPSYSNQPQHF. CDR3 coding DNA: TGCGCCAGGGGTCAGGGGGTCCCCTCTTATAGCAATCAGCCCCAGCATTTT.

This chain links TRBV6-1 with TRBJ2-2; D not certain. In germline, CDR1 is MNHNS, CDR2 SASEGT. The CDR3 loop spans 13 amino acids. The V gene lost 6 bases and the J gene lost 6 bases, with 11 bases spanning the gap. DNA of the CDR3: TGTGCCAGCAGACTCTTGGTCGCCGGGGAGCTGTTTTTT. Amino acids: CASRLLVAGELFF.

The rearrangement joins TRBV7-2 to TRBJ1-4; no reliable D call. Germline CDR1 and CDR2: SGHTA and FQGNSA. This CDR3 has 13 amino acids. The V end was cut by 1 base, the J end by 6 bases, with 6 bases between. The CDR3 coding sequence is TGTGCCAGCAGCTTAGACATATATGAAAAACTGTTTTTT. Its protein product is CASSLDIYEKLFF.

This chain uses TRBV10-3 with TRBJ1-2, with 8 nucleotides matching TRBD1. V lost 0 bases to trimming and J lost 6 bases; unmatched junction nucleotides: 9. CDR1 and CDR2 from the germline V gene are ENHRY and SYGVKD. This CDR3 is built from 16 residues. The CDR3 nucleotides are TGTGCCATCAGTGAGTCGAGCAGGGGGCAGCGGGATGGCTACACCTTC. Protein: CAISESSRGQRDGYTF.

As concerns this clone: The sample carries other DNA sequences with the same CDR3. This chain uses TRBV6-5 with TRBJ2-7; 11 bases fit TRBD1. Germline V lookup: CDR1 MNHEY, CDR2 SVGAGI. The CDR3 loop spans 15 amino acids. The V gene end was trimmed by 0 bases and the J gene end by 4 bases; junction bases not matched to a gene: 2. The DNA for the CDR3 is TGTGCCAGCAGTTACTCCGGACAGGGGGCTTACGAGCAGTACTTC. This encodes CASSYSGQGAYEQYF.

The chain uses TRBV10-3 and TRBJ1-4; 7 bases fit TRBD1. Germline values: CDR1 ENHRY, CDR2 SYGVKD. The trim removed 5 bases at V and 5 bases at J, leaving 8 bases unmatched. This CDR3 contains 15 residues. The CDR3 reads CAISQGTVQNEKLFF. The CDR3 region has the DNA TGTGCCATCAGTCAAGGGACAGTCCAGAATGAAAAACTGTTTTTT.

V usage is TRBV19 and J usage is TRBJ2-7; D possibly corresponds to TRBD2 (6 bases). Trimming cost V 3 bases and J 5 bases, with 8 bases left between them. The CDR3 has 12 amino acids. Germline V lookup: CDR1 LNHDA, CDR2 SQIVND (reference sequence). CDR3 amino acids: CASSMGGDEQYF. CDR3 DNA sequence: TGTGCCAGTAGTATGGGCGGGGACGAGCAGTACTTC.

The V and J genes are TRBV7-2 and TRBJ2-5; no definite D call. Germline CDR1 reads SGHTA; CDR2 reads FQGNSA. CDR3 size: 13 residues. V shed 0 bases and J shed 1 base, with 3 bases lying between them. This CDR3 reads CASSLASQETQYF. In DNA form, the CDR3 reads TGTGCCAGCAGCTTAGCCAGCCAAGAGACCCAGTACTTC.

This chain joins TRBV19 and TRBJ2-7, with D perhaps TRBD1 (6 bases). Germline V lookup: CDR1 LNHDA, CDR2 SQIVND (reference sequence). The V and J ends lost 2 bases and 2 bases respectively, with 13 bases between them. This CDR3 is built from 15 residues. The CDR3 nucleotides read TGTGCCAGTAGTATAACAACAGGGAATGCCTACGAGCAGTACTTC. Its protein is CASSITTGNAYEQYF. The whole variable domain, filled in from reference TRBV19 and TRBJ2-7, reads DGGITQSPKYLFRKEGQNVTLSCEQNLNHDAMYWYRQDPGQGLRLIYYSQIVNDFQKGDIAEGYSVSREKKESFPLTVTSAQKNPTAFYLCASSITTGNAYEQYFGPGTRLTVT.

The chain is built from TRBV5-6 and TRBJ2-4, with D perhaps matching TRBD1 (6 bases). The CDR3 runs to 17 residues. The germline CDR1 and CDR2 sequences are SGHDT and YYEEEE. The germline V and J ends were trimmed by 1 base and 1 base, with 15 bases remaining between them. The CDR3: CASSLNQGMRAKNIQYF. In nucleotides, the CDR3 is TGTGCCAGCAGCTTGAATCAGGGGATGAGGGCCAAAAACATTCAGTACTTC.

The rearrangement links TRBV5-1 to TRBJ2-5, with TRBD1 matching over 7 bases. The ends lost 0 bases at V and 4 bases at J; junction bases unmatched: 9. The CDR3 runs to 16 residues. Germline V lookup: CDR1 SGHRS, CDR2 YFSETQ. This CDR3 is CASSLASDRTGETQYF. The CDR3 DNA reads TGCGCCAGCAGCTTGGCCTCGGACAGGACCGGAGAGACCCAGTACTTC.

The chain joins TRBV7-9 to TRBJ1-1, with 7 bases fitting TRBD1. V shed 2 bases and J 2 bases; nucleotides not matched to a gene: 5. Germline V lookup: CDR1 SEHNR, CDR2 FQNEAQ (reference sequence). This CDR3 region has 15 residues. This chain's CDR3 is CASSLRGGGNTEAFF. The CDR3 region has the DNA TGTGCCAGCAGCTTAAGAGGGGGCGGAAACACTGAAGCTTTCTTT. Filled out from reference TRBV7-9 and TRBJ1-1, the complete variable domain reads DTGVSQNPRHKITKRGQNVTFRCDPISEHNRLYWYRQTLGQGPEFLTYFQNEAQLEKSRLLSDRFSAERPKGSFSTLEIQRTEQGDSAMYLCASSLRGGGNTEAFFGQGTRLTVV.

The CDR3 region has the DNA TGTGCCTGGAGTGATCGGGACAGGGGCAGTTTCACCGAGACCCAGTACTTC. Protein product: CAWSDRDRGSFTETQYF. The chain links TRBV30 to TRBJ2-5, with TRBD1 identical over 10 bases. J lost 5 bases, V lost 1 base, and 13 bases had no gene match. This CDR3 spans 17 amino acids. Germline V gene sequence: CDR1 GTSNPN, CDR2 SVGIG (reference sequence).

This chain uses TRBV15 with TRBJ1-1, with unresolved D. In germline, CDR1 is LNHNV, CDR2 YYDKDF (reference sequence). The CDR3 loop spans 14 amino acids. Trimming took 2 bases from V and 5 from J, leaving 12 bases between them. Here the CDR3 DNA reads TGTGCCACCAGCAGACCCCGGGAGGGTACTGAAGCTTTCTTT. Protein: CATSRPREGTEAFF.

The chain couples TRBV2 to TRBJ2-5, with 14 nucleotides matching TRBD2. The ends lost 9 bases at V and 4 bases at J; junction bases unmatched: 4. CDR1 and CDR2 (germline): SNHLY, FYNNEI. The CDR3 covers 14 residues. The CDR3 DNA sequence: TGTGCCAGTAAGACTAGCGGGAGGGTAGAGACCCAGTACTTC. It specifies CASKTSGRVETQYF.

The J gene is TRBJ1-1, the V gene TRBV7-2, with 8 bases lining up with TRBD1. This CDR3 is built from 14 residues. CDR1 and CDR2 from the germline V gene are SGHTA and FQGNSA. Trimming cost V 3 bases and J 4 bases; bases outside gene matches: 4. The CDR3 DNA reads TGTGCCAGCAGCTTCCGGACAGGGTCCACTGAAGCTTTCTTT. Encoded protein: CASSFRTGSTEAFF.

The V and J genes are TRBV6-4 and TRBJ1-2; possible D gene TRBD1, 6 bases. The CDR3 sequence is 13 residues long. Germline loops: CDR1 MRHNA, CDR2 SNTAGT. Trimming shortened V by 9 bases and J by 3 bases, and 14 bases separated the two germline ends. CDR3: CARSRDKDYGYTF. The CDR3 nucleotides read TGTGCCAGATCCCGGGACAAGGACTATGGCTACACCTTC.

V and J are TRBV13 and TRBJ2-1; tentative D call: TRBD1 (7 bases). Germline V gene sequence: CDR1 PRHDT, CDR2 FYEKMQ (reference sequence). V gave up 5 bases and J gave up 5 bases, with 16 bases separating them. This CDR3 comprises 15 residues. CDR3 coding DNA: TGTGCCAGCAGCCTTGGACAGGACTACGACAATGAGCAGTTCTTC. Protein product: CASSLGQDYDNEQFF.

Turning to this clone: The junction departs from the called germline gene at one end, perhaps through a read error. The chain uses TRBV7-2 and TRBJ2-1; 7 nucleotides align to TRBD2. This CDR3 comprises 15 residues. Germline loops: CDR1 SGHTA, CDR2 FQGNSA. The chain's CDR3 is CASSSAGSSDNEQFF. CDR3 nucleotides: TGTGCCAGCAGCTCAGCGGGGAGCTCCGACAATGAGCAGTTCTTC.

V and J are TRBV5-4 and TRBJ1-2; 8 bases line up with TRBD1. V shed 0 bases, J shed 8 bases, and the junction held 12 bases outside the gene matches. The CDR3 has 16 residues. The germline V gene has CDR1 SGHNT and CDR2 YYREEE (reference sequence). The CDR3 DNA follows: TGTGCCAGCAGCTTGGCAATGACAGGGGTTTTGGGAGGCTACACCTTC. Translation gives CASSLAMTGVLGGYTF.

The chain carries TRBV9 and TRBJ2-5; D is possibly TRBD2 (6 bases). CDR3 size: 14 residues. Trimming shortened V by 0 bases and J by 4 bases, and 10 bases separated the two germline ends. Germline V gives CDR1 SGDLS, CDR2 YYNGEE. The CDR3 sequence is CASSVVGGGETQYF. The CDR3 coding sequence is TGTGCCAGCAGCGTAGTGGGGGGAGGAGAGACCCAGTACTTC.